The 20 T cell receptor beta chains below come from one sample, sequenced in a study of blood T cell repertoires in COVID-19. Sequencing was performed with immunoSEQ multiplex PCR; in TCRdb, only in-frame clones are kept and a portion is missing. The table records about 300,000 clones, 85% to 90% of them present only once. Sequenced input: PBMCs or T cells enriched from blood (not recorded which). The receptor set was obtained from a man aged 25-45 years who had recovered from COVID-19.

The chain has TRBV14 and TRBJ1-3; TRBD1 might be the D (5 bases). Trimming removed 1 base from V and 4 bases from J, with 14 bases in between. The CDR3 loop spans 16 amino acids. Germline V gene data show CDR1 as SGHDN and CDR2 as FVKESK. CDR3 protein: CASSQVGGSRGNTIYF. The CDR3 DNA sequence: TGTGCCAGCAGCCAAGTCGGGGGATCTAGAGGAAACACCATATATTTT. Using reference TRBV14 and TRBJ1-3 for the parts outside the CDR3, the full variable domain is EAGVTQFPSHSVIEKGQTVTLRCDPISGHDNLYWYRRVMGKEIKFLLHFVKESKQDESGMPNNRFLAERTGGTYSTLKVQPAELEDSGVYFCASSQVGGSRGNTIYFGEGSWLTVV.

The genes are TRBV4-1 and TRBJ2-1, with D perhaps matching TRBD2 (7 bases). CDR1 is MGHRA, CDR2 YSYEKL, per germline. This CDR3 region has 17 residues. Trimming took off 1 base at V and 0 bases at J, with 13 bases between the two ends. In DNA, the CDR3 is TGCGCCAGCAGCCAAGGTGTGAGGGGGGGCTCCTACAATGAGCAGTTCTTC. Amino acids: CASSQGVRGGSYNEQFF.

This sequence joins TRBV2 and TRBJ2-7, with D maybe TRBD1 (5 bases). The CDR3 is 15 amino acids. V shed 6 bases and J shed 2 bases, with 17 bases lying between them. In germline, CDR1 is SNHLY, CDR2 FYNNEI. The CDR3 nucleotides read TGTGCCAGCAGAGGGAAGGGGAACAGCCCCTACGAGCAGTACTTC. It codes for CASRGKGNSPYEQYF.

V is TRBV27 and J is TRBJ2-1, with 10 bases identical to TRBD2. Germline assignment: CDR1 MNHEY and CDR2 SMNVEV (reference sequence). The CDR3 consists of 15 residues. V shed 2 bases, J shed 2 bases, and the junction held 0 bases outside the gene matches. The CDR3 DNA reads TGTGCCAGCAGTTTAAGCGGGGGGGCCTACAATGAGCAGTTCTTC. Its translation is CASSLSGGAYNEQFF.

The rearrangement uses TRBV27 and TRBJ1-1; 9 bases fit TRBD1. CDR3 length equals 19 residues. Looked up from germline, CDR1 is MNHEY and CDR2 is SMNVEV (reference sequence). Trimming removed 3 bases from V and 2 bases from J; junction bases left unmatched: 16. CDR3 DNA sequence: TGTGCCAGCAGTTTGGTCGTCGACTGGACAGGGGAACTTAACACTGAAGCTTTCTTT. It yields the protein CASSLVVDWTGELNTEAFF.

This clone was counted a few times. The rearrangement links TRBV4-1 to TRBJ1-5; D unresolved. Germline CDR1 and CDR2: MGHRA and YSYEKL. V dropped 4 bases and J dropped 8 bases, with 15 bases sitting between them. This CDR3 spans 14 amino acids. The DNA for the CDR3 is TGCGCCAGCAGCCGACTAAGCAAGCGGGAGCCCCAGCATTTT. Residues: CASSRLSKREPQHF.

This clone turned up a few times. A junction end diverges from the germline sequence, so it may reflect a read error. The chain uses TRBV30 and TRBJ2-2; possible D gene TRBD2, 6 bases. This CDR3 has 13 residues. Germline V lookup: CDR1 GTSNPN, CDR2 SVGIG (reference sequence). CDR3: CTWQGLNTGELFF. CDR3 DNA: TGTACCTGGCAGGGACTTAACACCGGGGAGCTGTTTTTT.

CDR3 region: CASSSSGPPGDEQFF. The CDR3 bases are TGTGCCAGCAGCTCGTCCGGCCCCCCCGGGGATGAGCAGTTCTTC. The chain links TRBV7-8 to TRBJ2-1, with a tentative D call TRBD2 (5 bases). This CDR3 is built from 15 residues. CDR1 is SGHVS and CDR2 is FQNEAQ in the germline V gene. Deletions cut 4 bases from V and 8 bases from J, with 18 bases between.

This sequence joins TRBV28 and TRBJ1-6; D gene uncertain. V lost 9 bases and J lost 8, with 14 bases in between. This CDR3 is 13 amino acids long. In germline, CDR1 is MDHEN, CDR2 SYDVKM. The CDR3 region has the DNA TGTGCCAGTTGGCCGACTTCTCATTCACCCCTCCACTTT. Amino acid sequence: CASWPTSHSPLHF.

The chain employs TRBV19 and TRBJ2-3, with a possible D match to TRBD1 (5 bases). Trimming cost V 5 bases and J 1 base, with 19 bases left between them. Looked up from germline, CDR1 is LNHDA and CDR2 is SQIVND (reference sequence). The CDR3 consists of 17 residues. The DNA for the CDR3 is TGTGCCAGTAGTGGTCATCGCGGACAACTCGGCACAGATACGCAGTATTTT. Its protein is CASSGHRGQLGTDTQYF.

Points on this clone: Other DNA sequences in the sample encode the same CDR3. The V and J genes are TRBV30 and TRBJ1-2; D might be TRBD1 (5 bases). V lost 2 bases, J lost 4 bases, and 8 bases lay in between. Germline V lookup: CDR1 GTSNPN, CDR2 SVGIG (reference sequence). This CDR3 has 12 residues. The CDR3 loop reads CAWSIGVYGYTF. For the CDR3, the DNA is TGTGCCTGGAGTATAGGGGTCTATGGCTACACCTTC.

The rearrangement uses TRBV25-1 and TRBJ2-5; D might be TRBD2 (5 bases). The V and J ends lost 2 bases and 4 bases respectively, with 8 bases between them. This CDR3 spans 13 amino acids. Germline CDR1 and CDR2: MGHDK and SYGVNS. The CDR3 sequence is CASSEGLPETQYF. In DNA, the CDR3 is TGTGCCAGCAGTGAAGGACTGCCAGAGACCCAGTACTTC.

The chain recombines TRBV5-1 with TRBJ2-7, with D possibly matching TRBD1 (6 bases). The CDR3 runs 16 residues. CDR1 is SGHRS, CDR2 YFSETQ, per germline. The V gene lost 0 bases and the J gene lost 1 base, with 14 bases spanning the gap. The CDR3 DNA reads as TGCGCCAGCAGCTTGGCGCCGGACAGATCTTCCTACGAGCAGTACTTC. Translated, it gives CASSLAPDRSSYEQYF.

The chain links TRBV5-1 to TRBJ2-1; D is possibly TRBD1 (5 bases). The germline CDR1 and CDR2 sequences are SGHRS and YFSETQ. The CDR3 extends over 12 amino acids. Trimming shortened V by 4 bases and J by 10 bases, and 12 bases separated the two germline ends. CDR3 DNA sequence: TGCGCCAGCAGCGAAGGGGCATGGGAGCAGTTCTTC. It specifies CASSEGAWEQFF.

The chain is built from TRBV5-6 and TRBJ2-7; 8 nucleotides align to TRBD1. Looked up from germline, CDR1 is SGHDT and CDR2 is YYEEEE. The J segment lost 5 bases and the V segment lost 4 bases, leaving 11 bases of the junction unmatched. CDR3 size: 15 residues. The CDR3 DNA sequence: TGTGCCAGCAGCGCCCGGGACAGGCGCACCCACGAGCAGTACTTC. It translates to CASSARDRRTHEQYF.

The chain has TRBV5-1 and TRBJ1-4, with 7 bases lining up with TRBD1. With V trimmed by 5 bases and J by 5 bases, 6 bases remained unmatched. Germline CDR1 and CDR2: SGHRS and YFSETQ. CDR3 length: 14 amino acids. As DNA, the CDR3 is TGCGCCAGCAGAGCCTGGACAGGAAATGAAAAACTGTTTTTT. This sequence encodes CASRAWTGNEKLFF. Full variable domain (missing parts from reference TRBV5-1 and TRBJ1-4): KAGVTQTPRYLIKTRGQQVTLSCSPISGHRSVSWYQQTPGQGLQFLFEYFSETQRNKGNFPGRFSGRQFSNSRSEMNVSTLELGDSALYLCASRAWTGNEKLFFGSGTQLSVL.

This clone has a single count. The rearrangement joins TRBV9 to TRBJ2-7; D may be TRBD2 (5 bases). Trimming left V 1 base short and J 0 bases short, with 17 bases between. There are 17 residues in the CDR3. CDR1 SGDLS and CDR2 YYNGEE come from the germline V gene. The CDR3 is CASSVSPSWGASYEQYF. The CDR3 DNA follows: TGTGCCAGCAGCGTATCACCATCCTGGGGAGCCTCCTACGAGCAGTACTTC.

This chain links TRBV7-2 with TRBJ1-6; D not certain. The CDR3 length is 14 residues. The V end lost 2 bases, the J end lost 6 bases, and 8 bases lay between the germline ends. The germline V gene encodes CDR1 SGHTA and CDR2 FQGNSA. CDR3 sequence (DNA): TGTGCCAGCAGCTTATTGGCCCTTAATTCACCCCTCCACTTT. Translation: CASSLLALNSPLHF.

About this clone: One end of the junction does not line up with germline, which may come from a read error. This rearrangement joins TRBV6-4 to TRBJ1-1, with TRBD1 matching 8 bases. Germline loops: CDR1 MRHNA, CDR2 SNTAGT. The CDR3 runs 12 residues. CDR3 nucleotides: TGTGCCAGCAGTGACTTGGCAGGGGGCTGGGTCTTT. Translated, it gives CASSDLAGGWVF.

The chain has TRBV7-9 and TRBJ1-4; the match to TRBD1 covers 7 bases. The V gene end was trimmed by 8 bases and the J gene end by 3 bases; junction bases not matched to a gene: 3. Germline assignment: CDR1 SEHNR and CDR2 FQNEAQ (reference sequence). The CDR3 totals 13 residues. DNA for the CDR3: TGTGCCAGCCAGGGGACAGCTAATGAAAAACTGTTTTTT. Translation: CASQGTANEKLFF.